The T cell receptor (beta chain) described here comes from a study of T cell repertoires in cytomegalovirus infection. About the study: Used in the study were CMV epitopes, some recently identified and HLA-C-restricted, others well-studied and HLA-B-restricted.

Overall study results and limits: Cumulated frequencies of public TCR beta families served to identify carriers of CMV plus the relevant HLA. In two of eight donors, the top clonotype was HLA-C-restricted CMV-specific.

TCRdb itself ran the reads through MiXCR, one entry per CDR3 protein. The sample lists 650,000 to 850,000 distinct CDR3 sequences, approximately 32% occurring once. This clonotype was detected many times. Its antigen is undetermined. The V gene end was trimmed by 6 bases and the J gene end by 8 bases; junction bases not matched to a gene: 9. Germline values: CDR1 DFQATT, CDR2 SNEGSKA (reference sequence). The CDR3 runs 14 residues. Source: cultured CD8+ T cells from PBMCs, taken from culture after CMV antigen stimulation. The TCR originated in a human donor in good health (CMV status not recorded). Some clones in this sample may be carry-over from other donors' samples. V usage is TRBV20-1 and J usage is TRBJ2-4; 11 bases are a match to TRBD1. DNA of the CDR3: TGCAGTGCCGCCGCGGACAGGGGGCTAGACATTCAGTACTTC. It specifies CSAAADRGLDIQYF.